The clone carrying this TCR beta chain was observed once. Its antigen is undetermined. CDR3 length equals 14 residues. V dropped 1 base and J dropped 12; count of bases not matched to a gene: 12. From germline, CDR1 is PRHDT and CDR2 FYEKMQ (reference sequence). The sample belongs to a study of coeliac disease. Study results and limitations: TRB repertoires were largely private, with most amino acid sequences found in only one sample. In active celiac disease, intraepithelial and lamina propria TRB and TRG repertoires were less clonal than controls. The authors considered this approach unsuitable for unbiased detection of gliadin-specific T cells.

Data came from immunoSEQ multiplex PCR; TCRdb stores just in-frame clones and leaves some out. The table has thousands of clones, about 63% seen once. Sequenced material: lamina propria lymphocytes from the gut. This clonotype was sampled from a young woman with active celiac disease. This rearrangement joins TRBV13 to TRBJ2-7, with 7 positions matching TRBD1. In nucleotides, the CDR3 is TGTGCCAGCAGCTTAGCGACAGGGAGCCACGACTGGTACTTC. It specifies CASSLATGSHDWYF.